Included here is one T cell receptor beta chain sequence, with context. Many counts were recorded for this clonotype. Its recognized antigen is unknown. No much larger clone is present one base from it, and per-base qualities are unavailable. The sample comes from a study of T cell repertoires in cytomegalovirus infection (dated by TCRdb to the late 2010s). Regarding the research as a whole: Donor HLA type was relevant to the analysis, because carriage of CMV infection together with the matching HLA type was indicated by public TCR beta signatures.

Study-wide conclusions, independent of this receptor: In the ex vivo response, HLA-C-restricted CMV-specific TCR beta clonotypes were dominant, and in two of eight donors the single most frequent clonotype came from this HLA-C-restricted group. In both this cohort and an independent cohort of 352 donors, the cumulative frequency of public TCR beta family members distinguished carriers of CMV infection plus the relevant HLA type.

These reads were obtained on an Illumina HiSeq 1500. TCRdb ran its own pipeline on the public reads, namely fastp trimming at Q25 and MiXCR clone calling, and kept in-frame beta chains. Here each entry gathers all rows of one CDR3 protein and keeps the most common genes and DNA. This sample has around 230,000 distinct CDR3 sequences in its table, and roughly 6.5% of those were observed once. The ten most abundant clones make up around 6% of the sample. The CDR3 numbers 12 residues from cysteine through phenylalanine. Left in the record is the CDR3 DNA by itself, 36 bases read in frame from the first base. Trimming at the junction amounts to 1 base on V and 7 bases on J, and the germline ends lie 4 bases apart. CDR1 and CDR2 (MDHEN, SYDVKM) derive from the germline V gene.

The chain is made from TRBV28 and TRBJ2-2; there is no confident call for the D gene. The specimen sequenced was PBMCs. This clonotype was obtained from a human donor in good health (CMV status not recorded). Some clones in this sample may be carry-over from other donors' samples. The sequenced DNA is TGTGCCAGCAGTTTATACGTCGGGGAGCTGTTTTTT. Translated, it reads CASSLYVGELFF.